This TCR beta chain was sequenced in a study of beta chain features in type 1 diabetes. Findings and caveats of the study: For patients, the naive, central memory and Treg TCRB repertoires appeared more alike than for healthy donors. Type 1 diabetes patients had TCRB CDR3s that were shorter (moderately but significantly so) in all four CD4+ subsets.

All of the isolated RNA was reverse transcribed, so expressed TCRB transcripts were sequenced. The assay was immunoSEQ multiplex PCR, and TCRdb's table has in-frame clones only and misses some. The sample holds about 160,000 clones, around 8.3% seen once. The CDR3 spans 17 residues. CDR1 and CDR2 (germline): SGDLS, YYNGEE. The junction had 5 bases not matched to a gene; V was cut back by 2 bases and J by 0 bases. Regarding this clone: Its antigen is currently unknown.

The chain links TRBV9 to TRBJ1-2; 12 bases line up with TRBD1. This TCR derives from a woman aged 18-29 years with type 1 diabetes. Specimen: central memory CD4+ T cells from blood. CDR3 nucleotide sequence: TGTGCCAGCAGCGTGGGGACAGGGGGCATGACTAACTATGGCTACACCTTC. Its translation: CASSVGTGGMTNYGYTF. Complete variable domain (other parts from reference TRBV9 and TRBJ1-2): DSGVTQTPKHLITATGQRVTLRCSPRSGDLSVYWYQQSLDQGLQFLIQYYNGEERAKGNILERFSAQQFPDLHSELNLSSLELGDSALYFCASSVGTGGMTNYGYTFGSGTRLTVV.